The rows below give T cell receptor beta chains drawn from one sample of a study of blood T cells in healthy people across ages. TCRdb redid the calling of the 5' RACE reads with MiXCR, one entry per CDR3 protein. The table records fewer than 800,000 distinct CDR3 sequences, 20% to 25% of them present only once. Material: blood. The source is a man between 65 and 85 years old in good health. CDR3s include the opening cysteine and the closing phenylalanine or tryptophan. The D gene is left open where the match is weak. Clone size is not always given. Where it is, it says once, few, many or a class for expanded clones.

cdr3_nt: TGCGCCAGCAGCTTAACGGCTAGCGGAGTATACAATGAGCAGTTCTTC; cdr3_aa: CASSLTASGVYNEQFF; j_call: TRBJ2-1; clone_size: NA; cdr3_length: 16; d_call: TRBD2; v_call: TRBV5-1
cdr3_nt: TGCAGTGCTAGAGACGTTCCGAGCTACAATGAGCAGTTCTTC; cdr3_aa: CSARDVPSYNEQFF; j_call: TRBJ2-1; clone_size: few; cdr3_length: 14; d_call: NA; v_call: TRBV20-1
cdr3_nt: TGTGCCACCAGCAGAGTAAGGAGCTCCTACAATGAGCAGTTCTTC; cdr3_aa: CATSRVRSSYNEQFF; j_call: TRBJ2-1; clone_size: NA; cdr3_length: 15; d_call: NA; v_call: TRBV15
cdr3_nt: TGCGCCAGCAGCTTGGGACAGGGGCTAGCCAAAAACATTCAGTACTTC; cdr3_aa: CASSLGQGLAKNIQYF; j_call: TRBJ2-4; clone_size: many; cdr3_length: 16; d_call: TRBD1; v_call: TRBV5-1
cdr3_nt: TGTGCCAGCAAGCGGGAGGGCCAGAACGAGCAGTACTTC; cdr3_aa: CASKREGQNEQYF; j_call: TRBJ2-7; clone_size: few; cdr3_length: 13; d_call: TRBD2; v_call: TRBV2
cdr3_nt: TGCAGTGCTTACCTAGTGGGAGGGCCGTCGAATGAGCAGTTCTTC; cdr3_aa: CSAYLVGGPSNEQFF; j_call: TRBJ2-1; clone_size: few; cdr3_length: 15; d_call: TRBD2; v_call: TRBV20-1
cdr3_nt: TGTGCCAGCAGCCCTGACCGGGGGACGGAGACCCAGTACTTC; cdr3_aa: CASSPDRGTETQYF; j_call: TRBJ2-5; clone_size: NA; cdr3_length: 14; d_call: NA; v_call: TRBV27
cdr3_nt: TGTGCCAGCAGTTTTAATTTAGAGACTAGCGGGAAGTATGAGCAGTTCTTC; cdr3_aa: CASSFNLETSGKYEQFF; j_call: TRBJ2-1; clone_size: once; cdr3_length: 17; d_call: TRBD2; v_call: TRBV12-3/TRBV12-4
cdr3_nt: TGTGCCAGCAGCCCAGCTCCGACAGGGGGTTACAATGAGCAGTTCTTC; cdr3_aa: CASSPAPTGGYNEQFF; j_call: TRBJ2-1; clone_size: NA; cdr3_length: 16; d_call: TRBD1; v_call: TRBV7-9
cdr3_nt: TGTGCCAGCAGTTACTCGAACGGGGGTGAGCAGTTCTTC; cdr3_aa: CASSYSNGGEQFF; j_call: TRBJ2-1; clone_size: many; cdr3_length: 13; d_call: NA; v_call: TRBV6-5
cdr3_nt: TGTGCCAGCAGTTTAGAGAGTCCGGGCACGCAGTATTTT; cdr3_aa: CASSLESPGTQYF; j_call: TRBJ2-3; clone_size: few; cdr3_length: 13; d_call: NA; v_call: TRBV28
cdr3_nt: TGCAGTGCCAATGAGGGGACAGGTCGCACAGATACGCAGTATTTT; cdr3_aa: CSANEGTGRTDTQYF; j_call: TRBJ2-3; clone_size: NA; cdr3_length: 15; d_call: TRBD1; v_call: TRBV20-1
cdr3_nt: TGTGCCAGTAACAGGGGGGCCTACGAGCAGTACTTC; cdr3_aa: CASNRGAYEQYF; j_call: TRBJ2-7; clone_size: few; cdr3_length: 12; d_call: TRBD1; v_call: TRBV19
cdr3_nt: TGTGCCAGCAGTGAAGGCCCAGGCACGCTATCTGAGCAGTTCTTC; cdr3_aa: CASSEGPGTLSEQFF; j_call: TRBJ2-1; clone_size: few; cdr3_length: 15; d_call: NA; v_call: TRBV2
cdr3_nt: TGTGCCAGCATCGCGGGACAGGGAGAGTATCAGCCCCAGCATTTT; cdr3_aa: CASIAGQGEYQPQHF; j_call: TRBJ1-5; clone_size: few; cdr3_length: 15; d_call: TRBD1; v_call: TRBV6-6
cdr3_nt: TGTGCCAGCAGCCCCAGGGGCGACAGGGCCAACAAAGCTACCGGGGAGCTGTTTTTT; cdr3_aa: CASSPRGDRANKATGELFF; j_call: TRBJ2-2; clone_size: few; cdr3_length: 19; d_call: TRBD1; v_call: TRBV7-9
cdr3_nt: TGTGCCATCACCGCGGGACAGGGCGAAAAACTGTTTTTT; cdr3_aa: CAITAGQGEKLFF; j_call: TRBJ1-4; clone_size: NA; cdr3_length: 13; d_call: TRBD1; v_call: TRBV10-3
cdr3_nt: TGTGCCACCAGTGGTCTCGGGCAACCCGGGGAGCTGTTTTTT; cdr3_aa: CATSGLGQPGELFF; j_call: TRBJ2-2; clone_size: NA; cdr3_length: 14; d_call: NA; v_call: TRBV24-1
cdr3_nt: TGTGCCAGCACCAGCGGGAGGGCAGATACGCAGTATTTT; cdr3_aa: CASTSGRADTQYF; j_call: TRBJ2-3; clone_size: NA; cdr3_length: 13; d_call: TRBD2; v_call: TRBV28
cdr3_nt: TGCAGCGTTGAAAATAAGGGCTCCGGGGAGCTGTTTTTT; cdr3_aa: CSVENKGSGELFF; j_call: TRBJ2-2; clone_size: NA; cdr3_length: 13; d_call: NA; v_call: TRBV29-1
cdr3_nt: TGCGCCAGCAGCCAAGATCGGGGGACCCTTTGGGAGCAGTTCTTC; cdr3_aa: CASSQDRGTLWEQFF; j_call: TRBJ2-1; clone_size: few; cdr3_length: 15; d_call: NA; v_call: TRBV4-1
cdr3_nt: TGTGCCAGCAGCCAAGGGGGGACAGGCCTGCCCTACAATGAGCAGTTCTTC; cdr3_aa: CASSQGGTGLPYNEQFF; j_call: TRBJ2-1; clone_size: NA; cdr3_length: 17; d_call: TRBD1; v_call: TRBV4-2
cdr3_nt: TGTGCCTGGAGTCCCCGCCGGGGAACGGGAGAAAAACTGTTTTTT; cdr3_aa: CAWSPRRGTGEKLFF; j_call: TRBJ1-4; clone_size: NA; cdr3_length: 15; d_call: NA; v_call: TRBV30
cdr3_nt: TGTGCCAGCAGCTTAGACCCTAGCGGGTCGAACACCGGGGAGCTGTTTTTT; cdr3_aa: CASSLDPSGSNTGELFF; j_call: TRBJ2-2; clone_size: NA; cdr3_length: 17; d_call: TRBD2; v_call: TRBV7-2
cdr3_nt: TGTGCCAGCAGCCGTTTGCGAGAACAAGAGACCCAGTACTTC; cdr3_aa: CASSRLREQETQYF; j_call: TRBJ2-5; clone_size: few; cdr3_length: 14; d_call: NA; v_call: TRBV12-3/TRBV12-4
cdr3_nt: TGCGCCAGCAGCACTACAGGGGTGAGGAGCACAGATACGCAGTATTTT; cdr3_aa: CASSTTGVRSTDTQYF; j_call: TRBJ2-3; clone_size: NA; cdr3_length: 16; d_call: TRBD1; v_call: TRBV5-1
cdr3_nt: TGTGCCAGCAGCTTAGGACAGGGGGCGTTTAGCTACGAGCAGTACTTC; cdr3_aa: CASSLGQGAFSYEQYF; j_call: TRBJ2-7; clone_size: few; cdr3_length: 16; d_call: TRBD1; v_call: TRBV13
cdr3_nt: TGCAGTGCTAATGCAGACCAAGAGACCCAGTACTTC; cdr3_aa: CSANADQETQYF; j_call: TRBJ2-5; clone_size: few; cdr3_length: 12; d_call: NA; v_call: TRBV20-1
cdr3_nt: TGTGCCAGCAGTCCCATGGGAGCGGTCACAGATACGCAGTATTTT; cdr3_aa: CASSPMGAVTDTQYF; j_call: TRBJ2-3; clone_size: NA; cdr3_length: 15; d_call: NA; v_call: TRBV12-3/TRBV12-4
cdr3_nt: TGCAGCGTTGCTACCCCACTAGGGTGGGGATGGGATGAGCAGTTCTTC; cdr3_aa: CSVATPLGWGWDEQFF; j_call: TRBJ2-1; clone_size: few; cdr3_length: 16; d_call: NA; v_call: TRBV29-1
cdr3_nt: TGTGCCAGCAGCTTAACCTCGGGAGGTAAAAATGAGCAGTTCTTC; cdr3_aa: CASSLTSGGKNEQFF; j_call: TRBJ2-1; clone_size: NA; cdr3_length: 15; d_call: TRBD2; v_call: TRBV7-9
cdr3_nt: TGCAGTGCTCTCCGGGACGGGAACACTGAAGCTTTCTTT; cdr3_aa: CSALRDGNTEAFF; j_call: TRBJ1-1; clone_size: NA; cdr3_length: 13; d_call: NA; v_call: TRBV20-1
cdr3_nt: TGCAGCGGGCTAGTACTGGAAGAGACCCAGTACTTC; cdr3_aa: CSGLVLEETQYF; j_call: TRBJ2-5; clone_size: NA; cdr3_length: 12; d_call: NA; v_call: TRBV29-1
cdr3_nt: TGTGCCAGCAGGGGTCGCCCCGGAGGGACAGATACGCAGTATTTT; cdr3_aa: CASRGRPGGTDTQYF; j_call: TRBJ2-3; clone_size: NA; cdr3_length: 15; d_call: NA; v_call: TRBV2
cdr3_nt: TGTGCCATCACTGGCAACCCCGGAGATACGCAGTATTTT; cdr3_aa: CAITGNPGDTQYF; j_call: TRBJ2-3; clone_size: NA; cdr3_length: 13; d_call: NA; v_call: TRBV10-3
cdr3_nt: TGTGCCAACAGCCCCAGGGAATACAATGAGCAGTTCTTC; cdr3_aa: CANSPREYNEQFF; j_call: TRBJ2-1; clone_size: few; cdr3_length: 13; d_call: NA; v_call: TRBV12-3/TRBV12-4
cdr3_nt: TGCGCCAGCAGCTTGGTTGAACTCTCCTACGAGCAGTACTTC; cdr3_aa: CASSLVELSYEQYF; j_call: TRBJ2-7; clone_size: NA; cdr3_length: 14; d_call: NA; v_call: TRBV5-1
cdr3_nt: TGTGCCAGCAGTTACGCTACGGGTAGGGGAACCTACGAGCAGTACTTC; cdr3_aa: CASSYATGRGTYEQYF; j_call: TRBJ2-7; clone_size: NA; cdr3_length: 16; d_call: NA; v_call: TRBV6-2/TRBV6-3
cdr3_nt: TGCAGCGTTGAAGTACGTGGGCCACCGGACGAGCAGTACTTC; cdr3_aa: CSVEVRGPPDEQYF; j_call: TRBJ2-7; clone_size: NA; cdr3_length: 14; d_call: NA; v_call: TRBV29-1
cdr3_nt: TGTGCCAGCAGCCCACGGAGGAGCTCCTACAATGAGCAGTTCTTC; cdr3_aa: CASSPRRSSYNEQFF; j_call: TRBJ2-1; clone_size: many; cdr3_length: 15; d_call: NA; v_call: TRBV11-1
cdr3_nt: TGTGCCAGCAGTTTACTAGCCGCCCCCCGGGCGGGAGGCTACACCTTC; cdr3_aa: CASSLLAAPRAGGYTF; j_call: TRBJ1-2; clone_size: NA; cdr3_length: 16; d_call: NA; v_call: TRBV12-3/TRBV12-4
cdr3_nt: TGTGCCAGCAGTGGCCAGGGTCGGCGAGAGACCCAGTACTTC; cdr3_aa: CASSGQGRRETQYF; j_call: TRBJ2-5; clone_size: few; cdr3_length: 14; d_call: NA; v_call: TRBV2
cdr3_nt: TGTGCCAGCAGTCGCTCGACCGGGAAAGAAGAGACCCAGTACTTC; cdr3_aa: CASSRSTGKEETQYF; j_call: TRBJ2-5; clone_size: NA; cdr3_length: 15; d_call: NA; v_call: TRBV27
cdr3_nt: TGTGCCAGCACGATCCGCGGGACTAGCAAATTCTACGAGCAGTACTTC; cdr3_aa: CASTIRGTSKFYEQYF; j_call: TRBJ2-7; clone_size: NA; cdr3_length: 16; d_call: TRBD2; v_call: TRBV6-2/TRBV6-3
cdr3_nt: TGCGCCAGCAGCTTGTGGTACGGATCAGGAGAGACCCAGTACTTC; cdr3_aa: CASSLWYGSGETQYF; j_call: TRBJ2-5; clone_size: few; cdr3_length: 15; d_call: NA; v_call: TRBV5-1
cdr3_nt: TGCAGTGCTAGAGGGGGTAGCGGAAGGAGCCAAGAGACCCAGTACTTC; cdr3_aa: CSARGGSGRSQETQYF; j_call: TRBJ2-5; clone_size: few; cdr3_length: 16; d_call: NA; v_call: TRBV20-1
cdr3_nt: TGCGCCAGCAGCCAAGATATGGCTAGCGGCTACAATGAGCAGTTCTTC; cdr3_aa: CASSQDMASGYNEQFF; j_call: TRBJ2-1; clone_size: NA; cdr3_length: 16; d_call: TRBD2; v_call: TRBV4-1
cdr3_nt: TGTGCCAGCAACCAAGCGGGGGTTCAAAATGAAAAACTGTTTTTT; cdr3_aa: CASNQAGVQNEKLFF; j_call: TRBJ1-4; clone_size: few; cdr3_length: 15; d_call: NA; v_call: TRBV3-1
cdr3_nt: TGCAGTGCTAGAGATCTTAGGGAATCCTACGAGCAGTACTTC; cdr3_aa: CSARDLRESYEQYF; j_call: TRBJ2-7; clone_size: few; cdr3_length: 14; d_call: NA; v_call: TRBV20-1
cdr3_nt: TGTGCCAGCAGTCTCGACAGGGGGAGGCAGCCCCAGCATTTT; cdr3_aa: CASSLDRGRQPQHF; j_call: TRBJ1-5; clone_size: few; cdr3_length: 14; d_call: TRBD1; v_call: TRBV7-2
cdr3_nt: TGTGCCAGCAGCCAAGATTGGGGGACAGGAGGCACAGATACGCAGTATTTT; cdr3_aa: CASSQDWGTGGTDTQYF; j_call: TRBJ2-3; clone_size: few; cdr3_length: 17; d_call: TRBD1; v_call: TRBV14
cdr3_nt: TGTGCCTGGAGTGTACTGCGGGGGTCCACCGGGGAGCTGTTTTTT; cdr3_aa: CAWSVLRGSTGELFF; j_call: TRBJ2-2; clone_size: NA; cdr3_length: 15; d_call: TRBD2; v_call: TRBV30
cdr3_nt: TGTGCCAGCAGTCCCCGGACAGAGAACTATGGCTACACCTTC; cdr3_aa: CASSPRTENYGYTF; j_call: TRBJ1-2; clone_size: NA; cdr3_length: 14; d_call: NA; v_call: TRBV27
cdr3_nt: TGCAGCGTTGGTAGCGGGTCAGATACGCAGTATTTT; cdr3_aa: CSVGSGSDTQYF; j_call: TRBJ2-3; clone_size: few; cdr3_length: 12; d_call: TRBD2; v_call: TRBV29-1
cdr3_nt: TGTGCCAGCAGGGACAGCCTCTTGAGTAAGCAGTTCTTC; cdr3_aa: CASRDSLLSKQFF; j_call: TRBJ2-1; clone_size: NA; cdr3_length: 13; d_call: NA; v_call: TRBV28